The clone carrying this TCR beta chain came up a few times. Its specificity is not known. From germline, CDR1 is MDHEN and CDR2 SYDVKM. V lost 4 bases to trimming and J lost 12 bases, with 10 bases between them. There are 11 residues in the CDR3. The data belong to a study of early T cells in non-severe SARS-CoV-2 infection. In the study overall: Unpaired chains resulted from sequencing bulk RNA of unsorted whole blood. Study-level points and caveats: Comparison of clonotypes with VDJdb favored anti-spike CD8 responses while missing private and CD4 specificities.

Unique molecular identifiers were added to individual cDNA molecules. TCRdb ran MiXCR on the 5' RACE reads and lists one entry per CDR3 protein. The sample shows about 97,000 distinct CDR3 sequences, about an eighth of them seen only once. The rearrangement uses TRBV28 and TRBJ2-1; D possibly uses TRBD1 or TRBD2 (5 bases each). The material sequenced was whole blood. This TCR was recovered from an adult who was a healthcare worker with PCR-confirmed SARS-CoV-2 infection or an uninfected control (not recorded which). CDR3 sequence reads: CASSSLGPQFF. Here the CDR3 DNA reads TGTGCCAGCAGTTCTTTGGGACCGCAGTTCTTC.